This record looks at one TCR beta chain sequence and its context. This record belongs to a study of blood T cells in healthy people across ages. With a J-beta primer mix and a sample-barcoded 5' primer, a second PCR ran 7 to 11 cycles. TCRdb re-called the 5' RACE reads with MiXCR, one entry per CDR3 protein. The sample consists of hundreds of thousands of distinct CDR3 sequences, roughly 44% of them appearing once. The V and J ends lost 0 bases and 7 bases respectively, with 11 bases between them. Germline CDR1 SGHDT, CDR2 YYEEEE. The CDR3 extends over 14 amino acids. Material for sequencing was blood. The clonotype comes from a man in his fifties or sixties in good health. The chain carries TRBV5-6 and TRBJ1-5; a possible D gene is TRBD1 (6 bases). CDR3 sequence (DNA): TGTGCCAGCAGCTTGGCGGCAGGGGAACAGCCCCAGCATTTT. This encodes CASSLAAGEQPQHF.